This T cell receptor (beta chain) was recorded in a study of regulatory T cells in long-lasting Graves disease. The study's findings and limits: Persistent disease showed a preference for TRBV28, TRBJ1-2 and TRBJ2-5.

Germline CDR1 reads MNHEY; CDR2 reads SMNVEV (reference sequence). Trimming took 3 bases from V and 2 from J, leaving 9 bases between them. The CDR3 consists of 14 residues. Building of the TCR beta libraries involved iRepertoire HTBI primers and Arm-PCR of CDR3 regions. TCRdb ran MiXCR on the multiplex PCR reads and lists one entry per CDR3 protein. The data show about 400,000 distinct CDR3 sequences, around 16% seen once. The time point denotes: newly diagnosed GD, antithyroid drugs for less than 3 months. TCR sequences were obtained from RNA taken from PBMCs. A note on this clonotype: Antigen unknown.

These data were likewise used in another study, on T cells in Graves' hyperthyroidism and ophthalmopathy. That report notes: The TCR CDR3 was amplified in a first-round RT-PCR using the HTBI primer set. Model-based prediction identified ophthalmopathy a median roughly six months prior to its onset.

Material: peripheral blood mononuclear cells (PBMCs), obtained at new diagnosis, from a patient treated with antithyroid drugs. The gene calls are TRBV27 and TRBJ2-3; D remains ambiguous. The receptor comes from a woman aged 40 to 55 with Graves disease. The CDR3 sequence is CASSFGLTTDTQYF. DNA for the CDR3: TGTGCCAGCAGTTTTGGTCTAACCACAGATACGCAGTATTTT.